The clone carrying this T cell receptor (beta chain) was seen more than once but under ten times. What it recognizes is unknown. This sample was taken from a study of Ad26.COV2.S vaccination and SARS-CoV-2 variants. Study details: Donor allocation was to the COV1001 Ad26.COV2.S trial arm. Study-wide results and caveats: Breadth measured for non-spike TCRs was similar across vaccine and placebo recipients.

Assay used: immunoSEQ multiplex PCR; TCRdb lists only in-frame clones, some missing. Of about 330,000 clones in the sample, roughly 90% were seen once. Treatment defined: roughly 18 received Ad26.COV2.S at low or high dose, single or two shots; about 5 received placebo; per-sample allocation not given. It was on day 63 after the first vaccine or placebo injection that samples were taken. Trimming took off 7 bases at V and 3 bases at J, with 15 bases between the two ends. The CDR3 covers 15 residues. This rearrangement joins TRBV23-1 to TRBJ1-4; D is unresolved. TRBV23-1 is sorted into the ORF group, with uncertain function. This receptor was identified in a person aged 18 to 59 who received the Ad26.COV2.S COVID-19 vaccine or a placebo. The starting material was peripheral blood, obtained in a trial of Ad26.COV2.S vaccine versus placebo. The CDR3, as DNA: TGCGCCAGCACGCCCCGGGGAATCGCTAATGAAAAACTGTTTTTT. Residues: CASTPRGIANEKLFF.